These 21 T cell receptor beta chains were all obtained from the same sample, sequenced in a study of blood T cells in healthy people across ages. Alongside a J-beta primer mix, a sample-barcoded 5' primer served in a second PCR lasting about 7 to 11 cycles. TCRdb fed the 5' RACE reads into MiXCR, producing one record per CDR3 protein. The table has more than 1.4 million distinct CDR3 sequences, about 40% seen once. The source material was blood. These receptors came from a woman younger than 30 in good health.

With regard to this clonotype: At one of its ends the junction is not consistent with the germline gene, which may arise from a read error. The V gene is TRBV12-3 or TRBV12-4, the J gene TRBJ2-3, with D perhaps TRBD2 (6 bases). The length of the CDR3 is 13 residues. The DNA of the CDR3 is TGTGCCAGCAGTTTCGGGGGATCCGGTACGCGGTATTTT. Encoded protein: CASSFGGSGTRYF.

In its sample, this clonotype was seen a few times. In nucleotides, the CDR3 is TGCAGTGCCCCGCCAGGACAGGGCCCAACTAATGAAAAACTGTTTTTT. As protein: CSAPPGQGPTNEKLFF. The chain employs TRBV20-1 and TRBJ1-4; TRBD1 matches 8 bases. CDR1 is DFQATT and CDR2 is SNEGSKA in the germline V gene (reference sequence). The length of the CDR3 is 16 residues. The ends lost 6 bases at V and 0 bases at J; junction bases unmatched: 9.

The chain is built from TRBV6-5 and TRBJ2-5; 12 nucleotides line up with TRBD2. Germline values: CDR1 MNHEY, CDR2 SVGAGI. V was pared by 4 bases and J by 5 bases, with 17 bases of the junction left unmatched. The CDR3 consists of 19 residues. The CDR3 DNA follows: TGTGCCAGCAGTTCGCAACCGGGACTAGCGGGCGTACTTCGGGAGACCCAGTACTTC. Encoded protein: CASSSQPGLAGVLRETQYF.

There are a few counts of this clonotype. The V call is TRBV11-2, the J call TRBJ2-5; perhaps TRBD1 as D (6 bases). Between the trimmed V and J ends, which lost 2 bases and 5 bases, there was a span of 15 bases. Per germline, CDR1 SGHAT and CDR2 FQNNGV. This CDR3 spans 15 amino acids. CDR3 sequence: CASSLNRARGETQYF. The CDR3 DNA is TGTGCCAGCAGCTTAAACAGGGCACGAGGGGAGACCCAGTACTTC. Using reference TRBV11-2 and TRBJ2-5 for the parts outside the CDR3, the full variable domain is EAGVAQSPRYKIIEKRQSVAFWCNPISGHATLYWYQQILGQGPKLLIQFQNNGVVDDSQLPKDRFSAERLKGVDSTLKIQPAKLEDSAVYLCASSLNRARGETQYFGPGTRLLVL.

Only a few counts were recorded for this clonotype. V is TRBV6-1 and J is TRBJ1-2, with 7 bases lining up with TRBD1. Germline V gene sequence: CDR1 MNHNS, CDR2 SASEGT. The CDR3 is 15 residues long. The ends lost 6 bases at V and 3 bases at J; junction bases unmatched: 10. CDR3 in DNA: TGTGCCAGCAGGTCTAGGGGGACAGCGGACTATGGCTACACCTTC. Translating gives CASRSRGTADYGYTF.

A few counts support this clonotype. This rearrangement joins TRBV7-2 to TRBJ2-7; 12 bases map to TRBD2. Trimming removed 1 base from V and 1 base from J; junction bases left unmatched: 11. CDR3 length equals 19 residues. Germline CDR1 is SGHTA and CDR2 is FQGNSA. CDR3 region: CASSLGLASGRALSYEQYF. The CDR3 DNA reads as TGTGCCAGCAGCTTAGGTCTCGCTAGCGGGAGGGCCTTATCCTACGAGCAGTACTTC.

The genes are TRBV9 and TRBJ1-2; 7 bases are a match to TRBD1. This CDR3 comprises 16 residues. CDR1 is SGDLS and CDR2 is YYNGEE in the germline V gene. After removal of 5 bases from V and 2 bases from J, the junction contained 12 bases not matched to a gene. The CDR3 loop is CASRTESGTANYGYTF. The CDR3 nucleotides read TGTGCCAGCAGGACCGAATCTGGGACAGCAAACTATGGCTACACCTTC.

This chain uses TRBV20-1 with TRBJ2-1, with 9 bases matching TRBD2. The CDR3 spans 15 residues. J was trimmed by 8 bases and V by 0 bases; bases with no gene match: 8. Germline assignment: CDR1 DFQATT and CDR2 SNEGSKA (reference sequence). This CDR3 reads CSARDGGRADYEQFF. The DNA of the CDR3 is TGCAGTGCTAGAGATGGCGGGAGGGCCGATTATGAGCAGTTCTTC.

The V and J genes are TRBV7-2 and TRBJ2-5; 9 bases fit TRBD2. Germline CDR1 SGHTA, CDR2 FQGNSA. Losses at the gene ends were 6 bases for V and 2 bases for J; bases not matched to a gene: 4. The CDR3 spans 14 residues. In nucleotides, the CDR3 is TGTGCCAGCAGTACTAGCGGGTTACAAGAGACCCAGTACTTC. It translates to CASSTSGLQETQYF.

V usage is TRBV15 and J usage is TRBJ2-7; no clear D. Trimming left V 0 bases short and J 3 bases short, with 6 bases between. This CDR3 contains 13 residues. Per the germline V gene, CDR1 is LNHNV and CDR2 is YYDKDF (reference sequence). The CDR3 DNA is TGTGCCACCAGCAGAGAGTGGGTCTACGAGCAGTACTTC. Translating gives CATSREWVYEQYF.

Note on this clonotype: A read error may account for a junction end that differs from germline. The genes are TRBV15 and TRBJ1-2, with a possible D match to TRBD1 (5 bases). Germline V lookup: CDR1 LNHNV, CDR2 YYDKDF (reference sequence). The CDR3 is 15 amino acids. Here the CDR3 reads CAASKWDPRRGGYTF. The CDR3 DNA reads as TGTGCCGCCAGCAAGTGGGACCCCCGGCGCGGAGGATACACCTTC.

This clonotype was counted many times. J is TRBJ2-5 and V is TRBV29-1, with 7 bases that match TRBD2. The V gene's germline CDR1 is SQVTM and CDR2 ANQGSEA. The CDR3 runs to 13 residues. Germline trimming cut 8 bases from V and 1 base from J; bases unmatched to any gene: 7. The CDR3 DNA reads TGCAGCCCCATGATAGCGGGCCAAGAGACCCAGTACTTC. The encoded protein is CSPMIAGQETQYF.

V and J are TRBV28 and TRBJ1-5; 11 bases align to TRBD1. This CDR3 has 14 amino acids. With V trimmed by 10 bases and J by 2 bases, 4 bases remained unmatched. The germline V gene encodes CDR1 MDHEN and CDR2 SYDVKM. The chain's CDR3 is CATDRGQGNQPQHF. The DNA for the CDR3 is TGTGCCACGGACAGGGGGCAGGGCAATCAGCCCCAGCATTTT.

In this sample, this clonotype turned up a few times. This chain joins TRBV6-1 and TRBJ2-7, with 10 bases that match TRBD2. CDR3 length equals 17 residues. V lost 1 base and J lost 0; bases outside the gene matches: 6. Germline lookup yields CDR1 MNHNS and CDR2 SASEGT. The CDR3 coding sequence is TGTGCCAGCAGTGAAGGGACTAGCGGATTTAGCTCCTACGAGCAGTACTTC. Translation gives CASSEGTSGFSSYEQYF.

The V and J genes are TRBV6-1 and TRBJ1-1; the D is unclear. Germline lookup yields CDR1 MNHNS and CDR2 SASEGT. Trimming removed 7 bases from V and 0 bases from J, with 9 bases in between. The CDR3 totals 13 residues. This CDR3 reads CASKTSMNTEAFF. The CDR3 bases are TGTGCCAGCAAAACGTCCATGAACACTGAAGCTTTCTTT.

The chain couples TRBV7-2 to TRBJ2-5; D possibly matches TRBD1 or TRBD2 (5 bases each). The V gene's germline CDR1 is SGHTA and CDR2 FQGNSA. The CDR3 consists of 14 residues. Deletions cut 4 bases from V and 5 bases from J, with 14 bases between. The CDR3 here is CASSWRPEGETQYF. The CDR3 coding sequence is TGTGCCAGCAGCTGGCGGCCTGAGGGGGAGACCCAGTACTTC. The variable domain in full, with the rest retrieved from reference TRBV7-2 and TRBJ2-5, is GAGVSQSPSNKVTEKGKDVELRCDPISGHTALYWYRQSLGQGLEFLIYFQGNSAPDKSGLPSDRFSAERTGGSVSTLTIQRTQQEDSAVYLCASSWRPEGETQYFGPGTRLLVL.

This clonotype has just a few counts. V and J are TRBV12-5 and TRBJ2-3; weak D call: TRBD2 (6 bases). V was clipped by 1 base and J by 5 bases, with 16 bases between them. Per the germline V gene, CDR1 is LGHNT and CDR2 is FRNRAP. The CDR3 runs to 16 residues. The CDR3 DNA follows: TGTGCTAGTGGTTTGGGCGGGACCGCAAGCGGAGATACGCAGTATTTT. As protein: CASGLGGTASGDTQYF.

There are many counts of this clonotype. In nucleotides, the CDR3 is TGTGCCTGGAGTTTGGACAGGGGTCAAGAGCAGTACTTC. It encodes CAWSLDRGQEQYF. The V and J genes are TRBV30 and TRBJ2-7; TRBD1 aligns across 9 bases. CDR1 GTSNPN and CDR2 SVGIG come from the germline V gene (reference sequence). With V trimmed by 2 bases and J by 7 bases, 6 bases remained unmatched. CDR3 length: 13 amino acids.

This clonotype was observed a handful of times. The rearrangement links TRBV20-1 to TRBJ2-5, with 7 bases matching TRBD2. Trimming removed 4 bases from V and 4 bases from J; junction bases left unmatched: 6. The CDR3 length is 13 residues. Germline V CDR1 and CDR2: DFQATT, SNEGSKA (reference sequence). CDR3 residues: CSATRTSRETQYF. CDR3 DNA: TGCAGTGCTACTCGGACTAGTCGAGAGACCCAGTACTTC.

This clonotype was recorded once. One end of the junction fails to match germline, which may point to a read error. The chain's CDR3 is CVSSLGSGGRYQETQYF. The CDR3 DNA reads as TGTGTCAGCAGTTTAGGTAGCGGGGGAAGGTACCAAGAGACCCAGTACTTC. The V and J genes are TRBV12-3 or TRBV12-4 and TRBJ2-5, with TRBD2 matching 9 bases. This CDR3 has 17 amino acids.

This clonotype has just a few counts. The CDR3 DNA follows: TGTGCCAGCAGCCCCGGGACTAAGGTCTACAATGAGCAGTTCTTC. Amino acid sequence: CASSPGTKVYNEQFF. This chain uses TRBV12-3 or TRBV12-4 with TRBJ2-1, with 7 bases identical to TRBD2. The CDR3 length is 15 residues. Losses at the gene ends were 6 bases for V and 3 bases for J; bases not matched to a gene: 8.